These T cell receptor beta chains were read from a single sample in a study of vaccination effects on CD4 cells after COVID-19. These receptors are not linked to any known antigen. Clones were sequenced by immunoSEQ multiplex PCR, and TCRdb holds only the in-frame ones, with some missing. The sample includes approximately 61,000 clones, around 84% of them seen just once. This specimen consisted of CD4+ T cells from PBMCs cultured without peptide, obtained after COVID-19 vaccination. The receptors were gathered from a human donor who received a COVID-19 vaccine. CDR3s include the opening cysteine and the closing phenylalanine or tryptophan. Each record gives: clone size, J gene, CDR3 length, V gene, D gene, CDR3 DNA, CDR3 protein. The D gene is left open where the match is weak. The listing skips clone size in some rows; elsewhere it reads once, few, many or a size class.

>.|TRBJ1-5|16|TRBV4-3|.
TGCGCCAGCAGCCAAGATCTCAGGGGCGGCAATCAGCCCCAGCATTTT
CASSQDLRGGNQPQHF
>few|TRBJ2-7|12|TRBV12-5|.
TGTGCTAGTTCTGGGGGGTACTACGAGCAGTACTTC
CASSGGYYEQYF
>.|TRBJ2-5|17|TRBV19|TRBD2
TGTGCCAGTAGTCTGACTAGCGGGGGGGCAATGCGGGAGACCCAGTACTTC
CASSLTSGGAMRETQYF
>.|TRBJ2-7|13|TRBV3-1/TRBV3-2|.
TGTGCCAGCAGTCCCGGGACCATCTACGAGCAGTACTTC
CASSPGTIYEQYF
>.|TRBJ1-6|13|TRBV7-2|.
TGTGCCAGCAGCTTAGCGCGGGATTCACCCCTCCACTTT
CASSLARDSPLHF
>.|TRBJ1-5|16|TRBV6-2/TRBV6-3|TRBD1
TGTGCCAGCAGTATCCGCGGGACAGGGGGCAATCAGCCCCAGCATTTT
CASSIRGTGGNQPQHF
>few|TRBJ2-5|11|TRBV30|.
TGTGCCTGGAGAAATGGAACAGGGCCGTACTTC
CAWRNGTGPYF
>.|TRBJ2-2|14|TRBV3-1/TRBV3-2|TRBD2
TGTGCCAGCAGCCCAGCGGGGGGCCGTGGGGAGCTGTTTTTT
CASSPAGGRGELFF
>.|TRBJ1-1|15|TRBV3-1/TRBV3-2|.
TGTGCCAGCAGCACGGCTGGGCAGGGGAACACTGAAGCTTTCTTT
CASSTAGQGNTEAFF
>.|TRBJ1-4|14|TRBV28|TRBD1
TGTGCCAGCAGTTTCAGGGGGCCTAATGAAAAACTGTTTTTT
CASSFRGPNEKLFF
>.|TRBJ2-1|15|TRBV27|.
TGTGCCAGCAGTTTATCACTCCCAAGGTACAATGAGCAGTTCTTC
CASSLSLPRYNEQFF
>.|TRBJ2-1|13|TRBV28|.
TGTGCCAGCACTTCAGACAGGTGGAATGAGCAGTTCTTC
CASTSDRWNEQFF
>.|TRBJ2-1|15|TRBV7-9|.
TGTGCCAGCAGCTTACTGACTCTAACCTACAATGAGCAGTTCTTC
CASSLLTLTYNEQFF
>few|TRBJ1-3|13|TRBV7-2|.
TGTGCCAGCAGCTTAGGAGGGGTAAACACCATATATTTT
CASSLGGVNTIYF
>few|TRBJ1-4|16|TRBV5-1|.
TGCGCCAGCAGCTTGGCTCCCCCGGGGACTAATGAAAAACTGTTTTTT
CASSLAPPGTNEKLFF
>.|TRBJ2-7|15|TRBV7-2|.
TGTGCCAGCAGCTTAGCGTGGGCGGAAAACTACGAGCAGTACTTC
CASSLAWAENYEQYF
>few|TRBJ2-1|13|TRBV12-3/TRBV12-4|TRBD2
TGTGCCAGCAAAACTAGCGGGAACAATGAGCAGTTCTTC
CASKTSGNNEQFF
>.|TRBJ2-2|17|TRBV30|TRBD2
TGTGCCTGGAGTGTACTCGGCGGGAGTCCGAACACCGGGGAGCTGTTTTTT
CAWSVLGGSPNTGELFF
>.|TRBJ2-1|16|TRBV24-1|TRBD2
TGTGCCACCAGTGATCACGGACTAGCGGGTGGGGGTGAGCAGTTCTTC
CATSDHGLAGGGEQFF
>.|TRBJ2-5|15|TRBV7-6|.
TGTGCCAGCAGCTTATTCAGGGGCGTCCAAGAGACCCAGTACTTC
CASSLFRGVQETQYF
>.|TRBJ2-5|17|TRBV4-1|TRBD2
TGCGCCAGCAGCTACCAACTAGCGGGGGCCGCGGCGGAGACCCAGTACTTC
CASSYQLAGAAAETQYF
>.|TRBJ2-7|17|TRBV27|TRBD1
TGTGCCAGCAGTTTACGCCCGCCGGGACAGAGAGCCTACGAGCAGTACTTC
CASSLRPPGQRAYEQYF
>once|TRBJ1-2|17|TRBV5-6|TRBD1
TGTGCCAGCAGCACTGGGACAGGGGGGGCATCTCTCTATGGCTACACCTTC
CASSTGTGGASLYGYTF
>.|TRBJ2-5|14|TRBV7-9|TRBD2
TGTGCCAGCAGCTTAGGGACTAGGCAAGAGACCCAGTACTTC
CASSLGTRQETQYF
>.|TRBJ1-6|15|TRBV7-2|TRBD1
TGTGCCAGCAGCCCCGGGACAGGGAAGGTTTCACCCCTCCACTTT
CASSPGTGKVSPLHF
>.|TRBJ2-4|18|TRBV10-3|TRBD2
TGTGCCATCAGCAGGACTAGCGCCGCAACCGGAGCCGCGGACATTCAGTACTTC
CAISRTSAATGAADIQYF
>.|TRBJ2-1|12|TRBV18|.
TGTGCCAGCTCAGCCCAGGGCAATGAGCAGTTCTTC
CASSAQGNEQFF
>.|TRBJ1-1|13|TRBV7-9|.
TGTGCCAGCAGCCACCGGTGGAGGACTGAAGCTTTCTTT
CASSHRWRTEAFF
>.|TRBJ1-1|15|TRBV11-2|.
TGTGCCAGCAGCTTAGTGGGTTCGGGCCGCCCTGAAGCTTTCTTT
CASSLVGSGRPEAFF
>.|TRBJ2-7|11|TRBV2|.
TGTGCCAGCAGCTCCGCCTACGAGCAGTACTTC
CASSSAYEQYF
>.|TRBJ2-2|18|TRBV11-2|.
TGTGCCAGCAGCACACCGGCGGGACGGGGTGAGAACACCGGGGAGCTGTTTTTT
CASSTPAGRGENTGELFF
>.|TRBJ1-1|13|TRBV19|TRBD1
TGTGCCAGTAGTACTTCACAGGGGGCGCGGGCTTTCTTT
CASSTSQGARAFF
>.|TRBJ2-1|16|TRBV7-9|TRBD1
TGTGCCAGCAGCTTACCACAGGGGAGCTCCTACAATGAGCAGTTCTTC
CASSLPQGSSYNEQFF
>.|TRBJ2-7|15|TRBV5-1|.
TGCGCCAGCAGCTTGTCTTTAGGGCCGTCCTACGAGCAGTACTTC
CASSLSLGPSYEQYF
>.|TRBJ2-5|15|TRBV6-5|TRBD1
TGTGCCAGCAGCGGGACAGTAACTAAACAAGAGACCCAGTACTTC
CASSGTVTKQETQYF
>.|TRBJ1-1|12|TRBV2|.
TGTGCCAGGACTTTAGGGGAGACTGAAGCTTTCTTT
CARTLGETEAFF
>.|TRBJ1-6|18|TRBV18|.
TGTGCCAGCTCACCACGGACACTCCGGAGCTCCTATAATTCACCCCTCCACTTT
CASSPRTLRSSYNSPLHF
>.|TRBJ1-1|17|TRBV7-9|.
TGTGCCAGCACCTCCATGGGGGGGGGCGCGGTGAAGACTGAAGCTTTCTTT
CASTSMGGGAVKTEAFF
>.|TRBJ2-3|15|TRBV15|.
TGTGCCACCAGCAGAGAGGTTGGTAGCACAGATACGCAGTATTTT
CATSREVGSTDTQYF
>few|TRBJ2-1|16|TRBV11-2|TRBD2
TGTGCCAGCAGCTTAGTCTATACTAGCGGCTACAATGAGCAGTTCTTC
CASSLVYTSGYNEQFF
>.|TRBJ2-5|13|TRBV18|.
TGTGCCAGCTCACCAGAACCCCAGAAAACCCAGTACTTC
CASSPEPQKTQYF
>.|TRBJ1-2|14|TRBV2|.
TGTGCCAGCAGTGATTGGCCCCTCGGCTATGGCTACACCTTC
CASSDWPLGYGYTF
>.|TRBJ1-2|18|TRBV5-4|.
TGTGCCAGCAATTCCGGTGGAGAGGTTTCGTCCTATTTGTACGGCTACACCTTC
CASNSGGEVSSYLYGYTF